The 31 T cell receptor beta chains listed next were all sequenced from one sample in a study of early T cells in non-severe SARS-CoV-2 infection. TCRdb analysed the 5' RACE reads with MiXCR anew, one entry per CDR3 protein. The sample consists of approximately 50,000 distinct CDR3 sequences, around 7.7% of them appearing once. Specimen: whole blood. The receptors shown here come from an adult who was a healthcare worker with PCR-confirmed SARS-CoV-2 infection or an uninfected control (not recorded which).

This clonotype was counted many times. The chain uses TRBV3-1 and TRBJ2-7, with 8 nucleotides matching TRBD1. This CDR3 comprises 17 residues. The V gene's germline CDR1 is LGHDT and CDR2 YNNKEL (reference sequence). The J segment lost 0 bases and the V segment lost 4 bases, leaving 11 bases of the junction unmatched. CDR3 nucleotides: TGTGCCAGCAGCCGTCCCGGGACAGGAACCTTCTCCTACGAGCAGTACTTC. It specifies CASSRPGTGTFSYEQYF.

Many counts were recorded for this clonotype. Here the CDR3 reads CASSESGQGCTEAFF. The DNA for the CDR3 is TGCGCCAGCAGTGAGTCAGGCCAGGGTTGCACTGAAGCTTTCTTT. The chain is built from TRBV10-1 and TRBJ1-1; D is possibly TRBD1 (5 bases). The CDR3 has 15 amino acids. V was shortened by 0 bases and J by 4 bases, with 12 bases between the two germline ends. From germline, CDR1 is WNHNN and CDR2 SYGVQD (reference sequence).

This clonotype was counted at least ten times. The genes are TRBV6-5 and TRBJ2-2; 11 bases agree with TRBD2. Trimming cost V 8 bases and J 0 bases; bases outside gene matches: 8. The CDR3 runs to 17 residues. CDR1 and CDR2 (germline): MNHEY, SVGAGI. This chain's CDR3 is CASYASGGSPNTGELFF. The CDR3 nucleotides are TGTGCCAGCTACGCTAGCGGGGGGTCGCCGAACACCGGGGAGCTGTTTTTT.

This clonotype was recorded at least ten times. The rearrangement uses TRBV5-4 and TRBJ1-1; a possible D gene is TRBD1 (6 bases). Trimming pared 0 bases from V and 2 bases from J, leaving 8 bases between. The germline V gene encodes CDR1 SGHNT and CDR2 YYREEE (reference sequence). This CDR3 region has 14 residues. The CDR3 loop is CASSLGQANTEAFF. The DNA of the CDR3 is TGTGCCAGCAGCTTGGGACAGGCTAACACTGAAGCTTTCTTT. Filled out from reference TRBV5-4 and TRBJ1-1, the complete variable domain reads ETGVTQSPTHLIKTRGQQVTLRCSSQSGHNTVSWYQQALGQGPQFIFQYYREEENGRGNFPPRFSGLQFPNYSSELNVNALELDDSALYLCASSLGQANTEAFFGQGTRLTVV.

To note about this clonotype: Since a much larger clone is just one base distant, this may be a read error. V gene TRBV6-1 combines with J gene TRBJ1-1; possibly TRBD1 for D (5 bases). CDR1 and CDR2 from the germline V gene are MNHNS and SASEGT. CDR3 size: 16 residues. In DNA form, the CDR3 reads TGTGACAGCAGTACCTTCCCCGGGGCAGCCAACACTGAAGCTTTCTTT. Translated, it gives CDSSTFPGAANTEAFF.

CDR3 in amino acids: CASSARQPDLDEQFF. The CDR3, as DNA: TGTGCCAGCAGCGCCCGACAGCCCGATCTGGATGAGCAGTTCTTC. J is TRBJ2-1 and V is TRBV9; tentative D call: TRBD1 (5 bases). V lost 3 bases to trimming and J lost 8 bases, with 18 bases between them. Germline V lookup: CDR1 SGDLS, CDR2 YYNGEE. The CDR3 loop spans 15 amino acids. Together with reference TRBV9 and TRBJ2-1, the CDR3 gives the full variable domain: DSGVTQTPKHLITATGQRVTLRCSPRSGDLSVYWYQQSLDQGLQFLIQYYNGEERAKGNILERFSAQQFPDLHSELNLSSLELGDSALYFCASSARQPDLDEQFFGPGTRLTVL.

This clonotype was seen only a few times. This rearrangement joins TRBV5-1 to TRBJ1-5, with unresolved D. CDR1 is SGHRS, CDR2 YFSETQ, per germline. The CDR3 consists of 15 residues. Trimming took 1 base from V and 1 from J, leaving 9 bases between them. As DNA, the CDR3 is TGCGCCAGCAGCTTGACCTTTGGGAGCAATCAGCCCCAGCATTTT. This encodes CASSLTFGSNQPQHF. Together with reference TRBV5-1 and TRBJ1-5, the CDR3 gives the full variable domain: KAGVTQTPRYLIKTRGQQVTLSCSPISGHRSVSWYQQTPGQGLQFLFEYFSETQRNKGNFPGRFSGRQFSNSRSEMNVSTLELGDSALYLCASSLTFGSNQPQHFGDGTRLSIL.

This clonotype has just a few counts. The gene calls are TRBV6-6 and TRBJ1-3; TRBD1 might be the D (5 bases). CDR1 is MNHNY and CDR2 is SVGAGI in the germline V gene (reference sequence). The CDR3 is 17 residues long. The ends were cut back, 0 bases at V and 4 bases at J, with 16 bases in the middle. The CDR3 region has the DNA TGTGCCAGCAGTTACTCCCAGACAGTCGGTGAAGGAAACACCATATATTTT. Its translation is CASSYSQTVGEGNTIYF.

This clonotype appeared many times. The V call is TRBV28, the J call TRBJ1-6; D unresolved. From germline, CDR1 is MDHEN and CDR2 SYDVKM. The CDR3 is 15 residues long. Trimming shortened V by 5 bases and J by 8 bases, and 16 bases separated the two germline ends. The CDR3 DNA reads TGTGCCAGCAGTACACCTTCCCGACGGGATTCACCCCTCCACTTT. Translating gives CASSTPSRRDSPLHF.

This clonotype appeared many times. The chain has TRBV20-1 and TRBJ2-5; TRBD2 is a possible D gene (5 bases). V lost 1 base and J 6 bases, leaving 9 bases between the germline ends. Per the germline V gene, CDR1 is DFQATT and CDR2 is SNEGSKA (reference sequence). This CDR3 has 12 amino acids. The CDR3 DNA is TGCAGTGCTAGAGTCCCGGGGAAGACCCAGTACTTC. Translation: CSARVPGKTQYF.

The V gene is TRBV29-1, the J gene TRBJ2-5; no clear D gene. Germline values: CDR1 SQVTM, CDR2 ANQGSEA. The CDR3 covers 11 residues. Trimming removed 3 bases at V and 5 bases at J, with 7 bases between. CDR3 residues: CSVDGPETQYF. For the CDR3, the DNA is TGCAGCGTTGACGGGCCTGAGACCCAGTACTTC.

This clonotype was counted at least ten times. The chain is built from TRBV10-3 and TRBJ1-4; possible D gene TRBD1, 5 bases. Germline CDR1 is ENHRY and CDR2 is SYGVKD. The CDR3 sequence is 14 residues long. The ends were cut back, 8 bases at V and 0 bases at J, with 10 bases in the middle. CDR3 sequence: CAISRGATNEKLFF. In DNA form, the CDR3 reads TGTGCCATCTCGAGGGGAGCAACTAATGAAAAACTGTTTTTT.

This clonotype was seen only a few times. The chain employs TRBV18 and TRBJ1-2; weak D call: TRBD1 (5 bases). The CDR3 has 14 residues. Germline-derived CDR1 and CDR2 are KGHSH and LQKENI. The V gene lost 5 bases and the J gene lost 0 bases, with 10 bases spanning the gap. The CDR3 spells CASSAGTANYGYTF. The CDR3 nucleotides read TGTGCCAGCTCAGCTGGGACGGCTAACTATGGCTACACCTTC.

This clonotype was picked up a small number of times. This chain connects TRBV19 to TRBJ1-5; the D gene is possibly TRBD1 (5 bases). This CDR3 has 15 residues. V lost 3 bases, J lost 0 bases, and 9 bases lay in between. The germline V gene encodes CDR1 LNHDA and CDR2 SQIVND (reference sequence). The CDR3 DNA sequence: TGTGCCAGTAGTATGGGGCAGAATAGCAATCAGCCCCAGCATTTT. Amino acids: CASSMGQNSNQPQHF.

This clonotype showed up many times. This rearrangement joins TRBV20-1 to TRBJ1-1, with 9 bases lining up with TRBD1. CDR1 and CDR2 from the germline V gene are DFQATT and SNEGSKA (reference sequence). This CDR3 contains 14 residues. The junction had 6 bases not matched to a gene; V was cut back by 7 bases and J by 0 bases. DNA for the CDR3: TGCAGTGTAGACAGGGGGGTGATGAACACTGAAGCTTTCTTT. Encoded protein: CSVDRGVMNTEAFF.

This clonotype was counted ten times or more. The chain employs TRBV28 and TRBJ1-5; TRBD1 is a possible D gene (5 bases). Trimming shortened V by 2 bases and J by 0 bases, and 8 bases separated the two germline ends. Germline CDR1 MDHEN, CDR2 SYDVKM. This CDR3 is 15 amino acids long. CDR3 amino acids: CASSLTGYSNQPQHF. For the CDR3, the DNA is TGTGCCAGCAGTTTAACAGGATATAGCAATCAGCCCCAGCATTTT. The complete variable domain, with remaining parts taken from reference TRBV28 and TRBJ1-5, reads DVKVTQSSRYLVKRTGEKVFLECVQDMDHENMFWYRQDPGLGLRLIYFSYDVKMKEKGDIPEGYSVSREKKERFSLILESASTNQTSMYLCASSLTGYSNQPQHFGDGTRLSIL.

The sample holds many counts of this clonotype. The V gene is TRBV29-1, the J gene TRBJ1-1; D ambiguous. The CDR3 length is 13 residues. Germline CDR1 SQVTM, CDR2 ANQGSEA. Trimming stripped 8 bases from V and 2 bases from J, with 15 bases between. CDR3 coding DNA: TGCAGCTCCTCACAAGCGGGTAACACTGAAGCTTTCTTT. Its translation: CSSSQAGNTEAFF.

This clonotype showed up many times. The genes are TRBV19 and TRBJ2-7, with D perhaps matching TRBD1 (6 bases). There are 13 residues in the CDR3. V lost 6 bases, J lost 4 bases, and 13 bases lay in between. Germline V CDR1 and CDR2: LNHDA, SQIVND (reference sequence). The CDR3 region is CASSPTGQYEQYF. CDR3 coding DNA: TGTGCCAGTAGCCCCACAGGGCAGTACGAGCAGTACTTC.

This clonotype has ten or more counts. The genes are TRBV11-2 and TRBJ2-2; TRBD1 matches 7 bases. Germline CDR1 is SGHAT and CDR2 is FQNNGV. The ends lost 9 bases at V and 8 bases at J; junction bases unmatched: 3. This CDR3 has 11 residues. The chain's CDR3 is CASRGPGELFF. CDR3 in DNA: TGTGCCAGTAGGGGGCCTGGGGAGCTGTTTTTT.

In this sample, this clonotype turned up many times. This sequence joins TRBV24-1 and TRBJ2-7, with D perhaps TRBD1 (5 bases). Per germline, CDR1 KGHDR and CDR2 SFDVKD. CDR3 length: 14 amino acids. V was trimmed by 3 bases and J by 2 bases, leaving 10 bases between them. In DNA, the CDR3 is TGTGCCACCAGTGATGTCGACAGAGCCTACGAGCAGTACTTC. Its translation: CATSDVDRAYEQYF.

This clonotype was counted many times. The V gene is TRBV12-3 or TRBV12-4, the J gene TRBJ2-1; D remains ambiguous. V was cut by 3 bases and J by 5 bases, with 5 bases left in between. This CDR3 contains 12 residues. The CDR3 here is CASSLMNNEQFF. As DNA, the CDR3 is TGTGCCAGCAGTTTGATGAACAATGAGCAGTTCTTC.

By share, this clonotype ranks as medium-sized (0.01 to 0.1%). V is TRBV24-1 and J is TRBJ2-2, with 8 bases lining up with TRBD2. The germline CDR1 and CDR2 sequences are KGHDR and SFDVKD. The CDR3 length is 15 residues. Trimming cost V 1 base and J 10 bases; bases outside gene matches: 7. The CDR3 sequence: CATSDLPGGQEELFF. CDR3 nucleotide sequence: TGTGCCACCAGTGATTTACCGGGGGGGCAGGAGGAGCTGTTTTTT.

This clonotype was seen at least ten times. The genes are TRBV25-1 and TRBJ1-1, with TRBD1 as a possible D gene (5 bases). Trimming shortened V by 4 bases and J by 3 bases, and 12 bases separated the two germline ends. CDR1 and CDR2 from the germline V gene are MGHDK and SYGVNS. This CDR3 spans 14 amino acids. The CDR3 reads CASSAGDGHTEAFF. CDR3 DNA: TGTGCCAGCAGTGCGGGGGACGGGCACACTGAAGCTTTCTTT. The variable domain in full, completed from reference TRBV25-1 and TRBJ1-1, reads EADIYQTPRYLVIGTGKKITLECSQTMGHDKMYWYQQDPGMELHLIHYSYGVNSTEKGDLSSESTVSRIRTEHFPLTLESARPSHTSQYLCASSAGDGHTEAFFGQGTRLTVV.

This clonotype was found many times. The chain recombines TRBV6-5 with TRBJ1-1; TRBD1 matches at 10 bases. This CDR3 comprises 15 residues. V shed 5 bases and J 5 bases; nucleotides not matched to a gene: 8. Germline CDR1 and CDR2: MNHEY and SVGAGI. The CDR3 loop is CASSPWDRGGTEAFF. The CDR3 bases are TGTGCCAGCAGTCCTTGGGACAGGGGAGGAACTGAAGCTTTCTTT.

This clonotype has ten or more counts. The chain has TRBV28 and TRBJ2-1, with 7 bases fitting TRBD2. Germline CDR1 reads MDHEN; CDR2 reads SYDVKM. Trimming at V came to 3 bases and at J to 4 bases, leaving 6 bases not matched to a gene. The CDR3 has 15 residues. This chain's CDR3 is CASSLMTGGYNEQFF. CDR3 sequence (DNA): TGTGCCAGCAGTTTGATGACGGGGGGTTACAATGAGCAGTTCTTC.

This clonotype appeared many times. The rearrangement links TRBV20-1 to TRBJ2-7; a weak D match, TRBD1 (5 bases). Trimming stripped 3 bases from V and 3 bases from J, with 18 bases between. The V gene's germline CDR1 is DFQATT and CDR2 SNEGSKA (reference sequence). This CDR3 has 15 residues. The CDR3 DNA is TGCAGTGCTAGTGGTGCTCAGGGTGCCATCTACGAGCAGTACTTC. Its protein is CSASGAQGAIYEQYF.

The chain has TRBV4-3 and TRBJ2-1, with 10 positions matching TRBD1. Germline CDR1 reads LGHNA; CDR2 reads YSLEER. This CDR3 contains 17 residues. The V gene end was trimmed by 3 bases and the J gene end by 4 bases; junction bases not matched to a gene: 9. The CDR3 DNA is TGCGCCAGCAGCCATGGGACAGGGGTCTCTCTGTACAATGAGCAGTTCTTC. Encoded protein: CASSHGTGVSLYNEQFF.

This clonotype was seen at least ten times. The chain is built from TRBV21-1 and TRBJ1-1; TRBD1 is the table's D call and was not checked against the DNA. TRBV21-1 is a recognized pseudogene. CDR3 length: 14 amino acids. The CDR3, as DNA: TGTGCCAGCAGCAAAGTGGACAGAGGAACTGAAGCTTTCTTT. It encodes CASSKVDRGTEAFF.

This clonotype was seen more than once but under ten times. This rearrangement joins TRBV6-1 to TRBJ2-5; D gene uncertain. This CDR3 contains 11 residues. Germline loops: CDR1 MNHNS, CDR2 SASEGT. V was shortened by 2 bases and J by 12 bases, with 10 bases between the two germline ends. The chain's CDR3 is CASSEHTREYF. DNA of the CDR3: TGTGCCAGCAGTGAACACACCCGAGAGTACTTC.

This clonotype was recorded many times. J is TRBJ1-3 and V is TRBV6-5, with 7 bases aligning to TRBD1. J gave up 2 bases and V 6 bases, and 4 bases lay outside the gene matches. CDR3 length equals 14 residues. The germline CDR1 and CDR2 sequences are MNHEY and SVGAGI. CDR3 loop: CASSRTGPGNTIYF. The CDR3 DNA follows: TGTGCCAGCAGCCGGACAGGACCTGGAAACACCATATATTTT.

This clonotype was observed a handful of times. The CDR3 loop is CASSLARQAGELFF. CDR3 nucleotide sequence: TGTGCCAGCAGCTTAGCGAGGCAGGCCGGGGAGCTGTTTTTT. The chain couples TRBV7-2 to TRBJ2-2; D unresolved. V lost 0 bases and J 6 bases, leaving 8 bases between the germline ends. Germline V gene data show CDR1 as SGHTA and CDR2 as FQGNSA. The CDR3 runs to 14 residues.